The TCR beta chain described here comes from a study of T cell responses to AZD1222 COVID-19 vaccine. Only in-frame clones appear in the TCRdb table, and some are missing; sequencing was by immunoSEQ multiplex PCR. The repertoire consists of some 150,000 clones, with about 86% occurring once and the leading ten covering 3% to 4.5%. Notes on the study in general: Repertoire sampling happened only post peak T cell response. Donors in the cohort were predominantly white British and more often female, and clonal diversity was possibly underestimated. Vaccination with two AZD1222 doses was followed by a rise in Spike-specific TCR breadth and depth. Variant regions that are unmutated are reportedly the target of nearly half of spike-specific TCRs.

Trimming took off 5 bases at V and 8 bases at J, with 15 bases between the two ends. The germline V gene has CDR1 SEHNR and CDR2 FQNEAQ (reference sequence). The CDR3 consists of 13 residues. For this clone: Its antigen is undetermined.

The V and J genes are TRBV7-9 and TRBJ1-2; D gene unclear. The receptor comes from an adult in good health. The sample here was peripheral blood, taken on day 0 of AZD1222 vaccination. The CDR3 DNA reads TGTGCCAGCAGCCCAGAGATTCGTCGGGGCTACACCTTC. Its protein is CASSPEIRRGYTF.